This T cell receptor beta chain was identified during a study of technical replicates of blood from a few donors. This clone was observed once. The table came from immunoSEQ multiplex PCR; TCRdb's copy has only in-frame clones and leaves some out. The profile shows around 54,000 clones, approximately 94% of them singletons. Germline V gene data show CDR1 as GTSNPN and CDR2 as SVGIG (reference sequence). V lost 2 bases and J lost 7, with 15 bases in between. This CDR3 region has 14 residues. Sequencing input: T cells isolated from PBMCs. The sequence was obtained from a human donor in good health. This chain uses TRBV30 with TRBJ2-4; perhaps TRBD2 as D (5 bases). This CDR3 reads CAWSYGAPGNIQYF. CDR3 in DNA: TGTGCCTGGAGTTATGGAGCCCCGGGGAACATTCAGTACTTC.